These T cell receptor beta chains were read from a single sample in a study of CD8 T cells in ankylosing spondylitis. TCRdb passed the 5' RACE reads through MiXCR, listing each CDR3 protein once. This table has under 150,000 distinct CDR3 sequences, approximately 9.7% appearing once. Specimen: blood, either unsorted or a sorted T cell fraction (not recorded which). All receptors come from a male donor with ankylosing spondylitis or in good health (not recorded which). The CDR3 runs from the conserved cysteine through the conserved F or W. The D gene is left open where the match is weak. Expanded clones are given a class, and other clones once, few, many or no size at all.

TGCAGTGCTCCCCGGACAGGGATCCACGAGCAGTACTTC	CSAPRTGIHEQYF	TRBJ2-7	TRBD1	many	TRBV20-1
TGTGCCAGCAGCCGGACTAGCGGGAACTCCTACGAGCAGTACTTC	CASSRTSGNSYEQYF	TRBJ2-7	TRBD2	few	TRBV12-3/TRBV12-4
TGTGCCAGCAGCCAAGTCACCGGGACAGGGGGCGTTCAGGCTTTCTTT	CASSQVTGTGGVQAFF	TRBJ1-1	TRBD1	.	TRBV4-2
TGCAGTGCTAGAGATCGTGGGCAGATCTATGGCTACACCTTC	CSARDRGQIYGYTF	TRBJ1-2	.	many	TRBV20-1
TGCAGTGCTAGACTGGGCAGCTCGAACACTGAAGCTTTCTTT	CSARLGSSNTEAFF	TRBJ1-1	.	.	TRBV20-1
TGCAGTGCTAGATCACAGAGCTATGAGCAGTTCTTC	CSARSQSYEQFF	TRBJ2-1	.	many	TRBV20-1
TGTGCCAGCAGCTTAGTTGGGACTAGCGGGAGGGCCCGTAATGAGCAGTTCTTC	CASSLVGTSGRARNEQFF	TRBJ2-1	TRBD2	many	TRBV11-2
TGCAGTGTTGTGGGCGGGGCTCAAGAGACCCAGTACTTC	CSVVGGAQETQYF	TRBJ2-5	.	many	TRBV20-1
TGTGCCAGCAGCCAAGATGGGGCAAGGCCCGGGAAATATGGCTACACCTTC	CASSQDGARPGKYGYTF	TRBJ1-2	.	.	TRBV3-1
TGCGCCAGCAGCTTGGAACGAGCGGGCAGCGCCTACGAGCAGTACTTC	CASSLERAGSAYEQYF	TRBJ2-7	.	few	TRBV5-1